This T cell receptor (beta chain) is from a study of prognosis after radiotherapy for stage I lung cancer. Study details: Of the enrolled patients, around 15 had newly diagnosed primary stage I lung tumors, while roughly 5 had oligometastatic NSCLC following surgical resection of the primary tumor. Following radiotherapy, a few patients went on to present distant metastases at a median of roughly 7 months, and roughly 14 exhibited no significant progression. Considered medically inoperable were all of the patients with non-small cell lung cancer.

J lost 9 bases, V lost 6 bases, and 14 bases had no gene match. The CDR3 is 15 residues long. The germline gives CDR1 SGHTS, CDR2 YDEGEE. Two separate time points each saw a draw of approximately 5.4 milliliters of peripheral blood. Genomic DNA yielded TCR beta CDR3, amplified by two-round multiplex PCR. Round one of PCR was performed, and it used primers specific to each TRBV and TRBJ gene. TCRdb reprocessed the multiplex PCR reads with MiXCR, giving one entry per CDR3 protein. The table has tens of thousands of distinct CDR3 sequences, roughly 43% seen once. The V gene is TRBV5-8, the J gene TRBJ2-7; 11 nucleotides agree with TRBD2. The origin of this receptor is a donor aged 50 or older with non-small cell lung cancer. The sample here was PBMCs, taken before or after stereotactic body radiation therapy (not recorded which). The CDR3 spells CASIPKGTSGSGQYF. DNA for the CDR3: TGTGCCAGCATCCCCAAAGGTACTAGCGGGAGTGGGCAGTACTTC.